The 32 T cell receptor beta chains below all came from one sample that was sequenced in a study of blood T cell repertoires in COVID-19. Assay used: immunoSEQ multiplex PCR; TCRdb lists only in-frame clones, some missing. The repertoire includes just under 350,000 clones, around 83% of them detected once, and 2.5% to 3.5% sits in the top ten. The material sequenced was peripheral blood. These receptors came from a man aged 25-40 years with active or convalescent COVID-19.

This chain connects TRBV19 to TRBJ2-1; D possibly corresponds to TRBD2 (5 bases). CDR1 LNHDA and CDR2 SQIVND come from the germline V gene (reference sequence). The CDR3 has 16 amino acids. Trimming stripped 5 bases from V and 0 bases from J, with 14 bases between. The DNA of the CDR3 is TGTGCCAGTAGTCCCCCTTCCGGAGGCTCCTACAATGAGCAGTTCTTC. This sequence encodes CASSPPSGGSYNEQFF.

The rearrangement links TRBV6-6 to TRBJ2-6; 13 bases align to TRBD2. There are 17 residues in the CDR3. The germline V gene encodes CDR1 MNHNY and CDR2 SVGAGI (reference sequence). J lost 0 bases, V lost 5 bases, and 1 base had no gene match. The CDR3 sequence: CASSRTSGSSGANVLTF. The CDR3 DNA follows: TGTGCCAGCAGTCGGACTAGCGGGAGCTCTGGGGCCAACGTCCTGACTTTC.

The chain links TRBV15 to TRBJ2-1, with 11 positions matching TRBD2. Looked up from germline, CDR1 is LNHNV and CDR2 is YYDKDF (reference sequence). The V gene end was trimmed by 4 bases and the J gene end by 3 bases; junction bases not matched to a gene: 8. CDR3 length: 17 residues. The DNA of the CDR3 is TGTGCCACCAGCAATCCCGGGACTAGCGGCCACTACAATGAGCAGTTCTTC. It translates to CATSNPGTSGHYNEQFF.

V gene TRBV4-2 combines with J gene TRBJ2-7, with 10 bases matching TRBD2. This CDR3 region has 16 residues. CDR1 is LGHNA, CDR2 YNFKEQ, per germline. J lost 7 bases, V lost 4 bases, and 13 bases had no gene match. For the CDR3, the DNA is TGTGCCAGCAGCCTGTATTCCGGGACTAGCGAATATGAGCAGTACTTC. Amino acids: CASSLYSGTSEYEQYF.

The chain links TRBV7-3 to TRBJ1-1; 8 nucleotides align to TRBD1. V lost 5 bases, J lost 7 bases, and 6 bases stayed unmatched. Germline CDR1 reads SGHTA; CDR2 reads FQGTGA. The CDR3 sequence is 13 residues long. The CDR3 is CASSKMTGDEAFF. In nucleotides, the CDR3 is TGTGCCAGCAGCAAAATGACAGGGGATGAAGCTTTCTTT.

This chain joins TRBV27 and TRBJ2-2, with a tentative D call TRBD1 (5 bases). In germline, CDR1 is MNHEY, CDR2 SMNVEV (reference sequence). The CDR3 length is 12 residues. V shed 10 bases and J shed 6 bases, with 12 bases lying between them. In DNA form, the CDR3 reads TGTGCCACCGGACAAAGGGCCGGGGAGCTGTTTTTT. This codes for CATGQRAGELFF.

The chain employs TRBV5-1 and TRBJ1-2, with 7 bases matching TRBD1. Trimming at V came to 0 bases and at J to 2 bases, leaving 4 bases not matched to a gene. The CDR3 contains 15 residues. Germline lookup yields CDR1 SGHRS and CDR2 YFSETQ. The CDR3 sequence: CASSLDQGGNYGYTF. The DNA of the CDR3 is TGCGCCAGCAGCTTGGACCAGGGGGGAAACTATGGCTACACCTTC.

This chain joins TRBV9 and TRBJ2-2; D possibly corresponds to TRBD2 (7 bases). CDR3 size: 12 residues. Trimming removed 7 bases from V and 6 bases from J, with 10 bases in between. Germline CDR1 reads SGDLS; CDR2 reads YYNGEE. The CDR3 DNA reads TGTGCCAGCGCGCGGGGGCCCGGGGAGCTGTTTTTT. Translating it yields CASARGPGELFF.

This sequence joins TRBV28 and TRBJ2-1; D remains unclear. This CDR3 contains 13 residues. Germline V gene sequence: CDR1 MDHEN, CDR2 SYDVKM. Trimming shortened V by 8 bases and J by 8 bases, and 16 bases separated the two germline ends. The CDR3 loop reads CASGERVRDEQFF. For the CDR3, the DNA is TGTGCCAGCGGCGAACGGGTCCGGGATGAGCAGTTCTTC.

The chain carries TRBV2 and TRBJ2-1, with 11 bases that match TRBD2. V gave up 5 bases and J gave up 6 bases; unmatched junction bases: 6. The V gene's germline CDR1 is SNHLY and CDR2 FYNNEI. There are 15 residues in the CDR3. CDR3 region: CASSSGTSGGNEQFF. CDR3 in DNA: TGTGCCAGCAGTTCCGGGACTAGCGGAGGCAATGAGCAGTTCTTC.

This chain connects TRBV9 to TRBJ1-4; D is ambiguous. The germline V and J ends were trimmed by 0 bases and 7 bases, with 10 bases remaining between them. The germline CDR1 and CDR2 sequences are SGDLS and YYNGEE. CDR3 length: 14 amino acids. The DNA of the CDR3 is TGTGCCAGCAGCGTAGAGGCGGCGGGTGAAAAACTGTTTTTT. Translating it yields CASSVEAAGEKLFF.

V is TRBV4-2 and J is TRBJ2-1; 16 bases match TRBD2. CDR3 length: 17 residues. Germline CDR1 reads LGHNA; CDR2 reads YNFKEQ. V was pared by 4 bases and J by 10 bases, with 10 bases of the junction left unmatched. CDR3 residues: CASSLLGTSGGAGEQFF. The CDR3 DNA is TGTGCCAGCAGCCTCCTCGGGACTAGCGGGGGGGCCGGCGAGCAGTTCTTC.

The rearrangement links TRBV7-9 to TRBJ1-6, with 8 bases fitting TRBD1. The length of the CDR3 is 16 residues. V shed 4 bases and J 7 bases; nucleotides not matched to a gene: 9. Germline V gene lookup returns CDR1 SEHNR and CDR2 FQNEAQ (reference sequence). CDR3 region: CASSSPDREVNSPLHF. DNA of the CDR3: TGTGCCAGCAGCTCACCGGACAGGGAGGTGAATTCACCCCTCCACTTT.

This chain uses TRBV27 with TRBJ2-1; D might be TRBD2 (5 bases). With 10 bases removed from V and 6 bases from J, the gap between germline ends came to 16 bases. The CDR3 is 13 residues long. Germline CDR1 reads MNHEY; CDR2 reads SMNVEV (reference sequence). Here the CDR3 reads CATLPHAGNEQFF. For the CDR3, the DNA is TGTGCCACCTTACCCCATGCGGGCAATGAGCAGTTCTTC.

CDR3 protein: CASSQEGWAYGYTF. DNA of the CDR3: TGCGCCAGCAGCCAAGAGGGCTGGGCCTATGGCTACACCTTC. The V call is TRBV4-1, the J call TRBJ1-2; no clear D. The CDR3 runs 14 residues. Germline CDR1 reads MGHRA; CDR2 reads YSYEKL. Trimming removed 0 bases at V and 4 bases at J, with 9 bases between.

This clone came up a few times. The rearrangement joins TRBV10-3 to TRBJ1-3; D is perhaps TRBD1 (6 bases). This CDR3 has 15 amino acids. The V end lost 2 bases, the J end lost 2 bases, and 10 bases lay between the germline ends. CDR1 and CDR2 (germline): ENHRY, SYGVKD. The CDR3 sequence: CAISEIAGAGNTIYF. The CDR3, as DNA: TGTGCCATCAGTGAGATAGCAGGGGCTGGAAACACCATATATTTT.

The CDR3 nucleotides are TGTGCCAGCAGCTTGGGCTACTTCACAGATACGCAGTATTTT. This translates into CASSLGYFTDTQYF. The V and J genes are TRBV5-5 and TRBJ2-3; D ambiguous. Germline V CDR1 and CDR2: SGHKS, YYEKEE (reference sequence). The CDR3 consists of 14 residues. V lost 0 bases and J lost 2, with 7 bases in between.

This rearrangement joins TRBV24-1 to TRBJ2-1, with 12 bases that match TRBD2. The length of the CDR3 is 19 residues. Germline assignment: CDR1 KGHDR and CDR2 SFDVKD. J was trimmed by 0 bases and V by 4 bases; bases with no gene match: 9. CDR3 DNA sequence: TGTGCCACCAGTGAGCCACTAGCGGGGGGCTCCAGCTCCTACAATGAGCAGTTCTTC. This gives the protein CATSEPLAGGSSSYNEQFF.

The chain couples TRBV7-2 to TRBJ2-7; the D gene is possibly TRBD1 (5 bases). Trimming pared 6 bases from V and 0 bases from J, leaving 12 bases between. The CDR3 loop spans 14 amino acids. Per germline, CDR1 SGHTA and CDR2 FQGNSA. CDR3 amino acids: CASRLKDISYEQYF. DNA for the CDR3: TGTGCCAGCAGACTAAAGGACATCTCCTACGAGCAGTACTTC.

The J gene is TRBJ1-5, the V gene TRBV30; D is possibly TRBD1 (5 bases). The V gene's germline CDR1 is GTSNPN and CDR2 SVGIG (reference sequence). The CDR3 extends over 14 amino acids. Trimming took off 6 bases at V and 7 bases at J, with 19 bases between the two ends. CDR3 sequence: CACLGTPEGQPQHF. In DNA, the CDR3 is TGTGCCTGCCTAGGGACTCCGGAAGGGCAGCCCCAGCATTTT.

This rearrangement joins TRBV5-1 to TRBJ2-5, with 9 positions matching TRBD2. The CDR3 is made up of 16 amino acids. Germline values: CDR1 SGHRS, CDR2 YFSETQ. After removal of 3 bases from V and 5 bases from J, the junction contained 11 bases not matched to a gene. CDR3 in amino acids: CASSSGGGAVSETQYF. CDR3 in DNA: TGCGCCAGCAGCTCTGGCGGGGGGGCGGTCTCCGAGACCCAGTACTTC.

CDR3 bases: TGTGCCAGCAGCTTCTCACAGGACAAAGAGACCCAGTACTTC. Its translation is CASSFSQDKETQYF. The chain carries TRBV7-2 and TRBJ2-5; D possibly corresponds to TRBD1 (5 bases). This CDR3 spans 14 amino acids. Germline CDR1 reads SGHTA; CDR2 reads FQGNSA. V dropped 3 bases and J dropped 3 bases, with 11 bases sitting between them.

V gene TRBV4-1 combines with J gene TRBJ2-5; TRBD1 aligns across 8 bases. The CDR3 totals 16 residues. CDR1 MGHRA and CDR2 YSYEKL come from the germline V gene. V trimming: 4 bases; J trimming: 1 base; junction bases outside the gene matches: 8. CDR3 nucleotide sequence: TGCGCCAGCAGCCCTACGGACAGGGTTATCCAAGAGACCCAGTACTTC. Encoded protein: CASSPTDRVIQETQYF.

This clone came up once. This chain joins TRBV3-1 (or the pseudogene TRBV3-2) and TRBJ2-1; 15 nucleotides line up with TRBD2. V shed 4 bases and J 10 bases; nucleotides not matched to a gene: 11. The CDR3 is 17 amino acids. The germline gives CDR1 LGHDT, CDR2 YNNKEL (reference sequence). The CDR3: CASSPGLAGGPPGEQFF. DNA for the CDR3: TGTGCCAGCAGCCCCGGACTAGCGGGAGGGCCTCCGGGGGAGCAGTTCTTC.

This chain joins TRBV12-3 or TRBV12-4 and TRBJ2-7, with 7 bases matching TRBD2. There are 13 residues in the CDR3. V lost 6 bases, J lost 2 bases, and 4 bases stayed unmatched. CDR3 nucleotide sequence: TGTGCCAGCAGGATAGCGGGCCCCTACGAGCAGTACTTC. This translates into CASRIAGPYEQYF.

This clone has at least ten counts. The chain employs TRBV5-1 and TRBJ2-2; D may be TRBD1 (5 bases). Between the trimmed V and J ends, which lost 0 bases and 3 bases, there was a span of 9 bases. There are 15 residues in the CDR3. Per germline, CDR1 SGHRS and CDR2 YFSETQ. CDR3 residues: CASSLEVGDTGELFF. The DNA for the CDR3 is TGCGCCAGCAGCTTGGAGGTAGGGGACACCGGGGAGCTGTTTTTT.

V gene TRBV2 combines with J gene TRBJ1-1, with 9 bases matching TRBD1. The CDR3 covers 15 residues. Per the germline V gene, CDR1 is SNHLY and CDR2 is FYNNEI. J lost 6 bases, V lost 6 bases, and 11 bases had no gene match. CDR3 DNA sequence: TGTGCCAGCAGCGCCTCTAGGACAGGGGACCCTGAAGCTTTCTTT. This translates into CASSASRTGDPEAFF.

The rearrangement joins TRBV11-3 to TRBJ2-1; TRBD2 matches at 7 bases. The V gene end was trimmed by 5 bases and the J gene end by 15 bases; junction bases not matched to a gene: 13. Germline CDR1 is SGHNT and CDR2 is YENEEA. The CDR3 is made up of 13 amino acids. DNA of the CDR3: TGTGCCAGCAGCCCCTGGGGGGGGGAGGTGGCGTTCTTC. Translation: CASSPWGGEVAFF.

The rearrangement joins TRBV7-9 to TRBJ1-2; D is unclear. There are 13 residues in the CDR3. The germline CDR1 and CDR2 sequences are SEHNR and FQNEAQ (reference sequence). V was trimmed by 6 bases and J by 4 bases, leaving 12 bases between them. The CDR3 bases are TGTGCCAGCAGGCTGGACTATCCCTATGGCTACACCTTC. This gives the protein CASRLDYPYGYTF. The full variable domain, its missing parts supplied by reference TRBV7-9 and TRBJ1-2, is DTGVSQNPRHKITKRGQNVTFRCDPISEHNRLYWYRQTLGQGPEFLTYFQNEAQLEKSRLLSDRFSAERPKGSFSTLEIQRTEQGDSAMYLCASRLDYPYGYTFGSGTRLTVV.

This clone was observed a few times. The chain recombines TRBV29-1 with TRBJ2-6; 9 nucleotides match TRBD1. The CDR3 spans 11 residues. With 6 bases clipped from V and 10 bases from J, the junction kept 1 base outside the gene matches. Germline values: CDR1 SQVTM, CDR2 ANQGSEA. The CDR3 nucleotides are TGCAGCGTCGACAGGGGGAACGTCCTGACTTTC. As protein: CSVDRGNVLTF.

The chain is built from TRBV7-3 and TRBJ2-1; 7 bases agree with TRBD2. CDR1 SGHTA and CDR2 FQGTGA come from the germline V gene. The CDR3 contains 12 residues. Trimming took 5 bases from V and 9 from J; bases not matched to a gene: 4. The CDR3 nucleotides read TGTGCCAGCAGCCCCGGCGGGGGTGAGCAGTTCTTC. This sequence encodes CASSPGGGEQFF.

This chain uses TRBV9 with TRBJ2-7; tentative D call: TRBD2 (6 bases). Trimming took off 0 bases at V and 3 bases at J, with 16 bases between the two ends. The CDR3 length is 16 residues. Germline V CDR1 and CDR2: SGDLS, YYNGEE. The CDR3 reads CASSVDPGGINYEQYF. CDR3 DNA: TGTGCCAGCAGCGTAGATCCGGGCGGGATTAACTACGAGCAGTACTTC. The variable domain in full, completed from reference TRBV9 and TRBJ2-7, reads DSGVTQTPKHLITATGQRVTLRCSPRSGDLSVYWYQQSLDQGLQFLIQYYNGEERAKGNILERFSAQQFPDLHSELNLSSLELGDSALYFCASSVDPGGINYEQYFGPGTRLTVT.